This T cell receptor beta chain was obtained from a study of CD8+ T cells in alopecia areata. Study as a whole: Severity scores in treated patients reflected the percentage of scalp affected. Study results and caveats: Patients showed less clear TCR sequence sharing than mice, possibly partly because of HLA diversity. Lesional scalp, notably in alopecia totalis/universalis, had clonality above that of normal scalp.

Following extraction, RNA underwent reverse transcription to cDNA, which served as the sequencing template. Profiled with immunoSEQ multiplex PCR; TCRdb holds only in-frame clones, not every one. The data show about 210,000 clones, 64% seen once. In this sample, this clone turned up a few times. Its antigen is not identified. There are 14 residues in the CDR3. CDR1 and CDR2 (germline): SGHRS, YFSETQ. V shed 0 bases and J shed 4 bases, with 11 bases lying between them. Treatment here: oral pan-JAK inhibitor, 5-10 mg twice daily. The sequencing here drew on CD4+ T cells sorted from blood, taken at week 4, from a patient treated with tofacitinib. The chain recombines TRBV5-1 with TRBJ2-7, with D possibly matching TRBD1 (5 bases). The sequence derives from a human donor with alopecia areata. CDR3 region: CASSLAQGWYEQYF. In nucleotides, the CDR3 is TGCGCCAGCAGCTTGGCGCAGGGCTGGTACGAGCAGTACTTC.